The clone carrying this TCR beta chain is labeled large. Its antigen is undetermined. Being off target in a library aimed at alpha chains, this beta chain has a size of little meaning. Trimming cost V 4 bases and J 4 bases, with 12 bases left between them. This CDR3 is built from 13 residues. Germline loops: CDR1 GTSNPN, CDR2 SVGIG (reference sequence). The data belong to a study of spatial heterogeneity in lung cancer. Study details: The count of detected beta-chain sequences consistently exceeded that of alpha-chain sequences. Broader study findings: Tumors with more nonsynonymous mutations had more expanded intratumoral alpha and beta TCRs.

TCRdb itself ran the 5' RACE reads through MiXCR, one entry per CDR3 protein. The sample has 800 to 1,100 distinct CDR3 sequences, roughly 24% seen once. Time point of the sample: sample taken at primary tumor resection. There were 70 to 80 donors, all of them untreated patients with early-stage non-small cell lung cancer. In each case, whole RNA from tumor, nontumor lung or frozen PBMC was sequenced unsorted. This receptor was identified in a male donor with early-stage non-small cell lung cancer. This material consisted of lung tumor tissue, taken at surgery. The chain carries TRBV30 and TRBJ2-3, with D maybe TRBD2 (7 bases). CDR3 DNA: TGTGCCTGGATACGGGGGGCGGCAGATACGCAGTATTTT. Its translation: CAWIRGAADTQYF. The full variable domain, its missing parts supplied by reference TRBV30 and TRBJ2-3, is SQTIHQWPATLVQPVGSPLSLECTVEGTSNPNLYWYRQAAGRGLQLLFYSVGIGQISSEVPQNLSASRPQDRQFILSSKKLLLSDSGFYLCAWIRGAADTQYFGPGTRLTVL.